This entry concerns a single T cell receptor beta chain. Germline CDR1 reads SNHLY; CDR2 reads FYNNEI. J gave up 1 base and V 6 bases, and 13 bases lay outside the gene matches. CDR3 length equals 17 residues. A COVID-19 case was met by exposed participants within 2 weeks before study entry. Sequenced by immunoSEQ multiplex PCR; TCRdb stores in-frame clones only, minus some. Counted here are roughly 400,000 clones, nearly 90% occurring once; the ten biggest clones make up 1.4% to 1.5%. These data originate in a study of blood T cell repertoires in COVID-19. On the study more broadly: From T cells, B-cell-depleted T cells, or PBMCs came the material, which was cDNA or gDNA.

The TCR originated in a woman under 30 who had been exposed to COVID-19. V gene TRBV2 combines with J gene TRBJ2-3; the match to TRBD1 covers 7 bases. Material: PBMCs or T cells enriched from blood (not recorded which). The CDR3 DNA sequence: TGTGCCAGCAGCAAACTAGGAGGACAGGTTGGCACAGATACGCAGTATTTT. Translation gives CASSKLGGQVGTDTQYF.